The clone carrying this T cell receptor (beta chain) was picked up one time. These data come from a study of control samples from healthy donors and cancer patients. Sequenced by immunoSEQ multiplex PCR; TCRdb stores in-frame clones only, minus some. The top ten hold over 13% of the sample, which has under 95,000 clones, roughly 84% seen once. V lost 6 bases and J lost 0, with 12 bases in between. The germline V gene encodes CDR1 SGHTS and CDR2 YDEGEE. The CDR3 is 14 amino acids. The chain has TRBV5-8 and TRBJ1-1; TRBD1 might be the D (6 bases). The TCR comes from a man over 45 in good health. Sequencing used blood. The CDR3 reads CASTKQGMNTEAFF. The CDR3 DNA reads TGTGCCAGCACAAAACAGGGCATGAACACTGAAGCTTTCTTT.